These 2 T cell receptor beta chains were sequenced from one sample in a study of post-analysis software for immune sequencing data. Study results and limitations: When patients were compared with controls, a handful of TRBV segments were more frequent, TRBV5-6, TRBV5-1 and TRBV20-1 among them.

Their antigens remain unidentified. Researchers reported that TCR beta cDNA libraries carried unique molecular identifiers. Each CDR3 protein is one row after TCRdb ran MiXCR on the PCR reads. The data hold a few hundred thousand distinct CDR3 sequences, with 30% to 45% observed a single time. The sequencing input was blood. The source of these receptors is a girl aged 2-10 years with multiple sclerosis.

The rearrangement joins TRBV30 to TRBJ2-1; D unresolved. V shed 0 bases and J shed 7 bases, with 10 bases lying between them. Per germline, CDR1 GTSNPN and CDR2 SVGIG (reference sequence). The CDR3 consists of 13 residues. The chain's CDR3 is CAWSVQVRNEQFF. The CDR3 DNA sequence: TGTGCCTGGAGTGTACAAGTTCGGAATGAGCAGTTCTTC.

The gene calls are TRBV29-1 and TRBJ1-2; D remains unclear. Trimming took off 7 bases at V and 4 bases at J, with 13 bases between the two ends. Germline loops: CDR1 SQVTM, CDR2 ANQGSEA. The CDR3 is 12 residues long. The CDR3, as DNA: TGCAGCGCCCGGGAGGGCTTCTATGGCTACACCTTC. Encoded protein: CSAREGFYGYTF.